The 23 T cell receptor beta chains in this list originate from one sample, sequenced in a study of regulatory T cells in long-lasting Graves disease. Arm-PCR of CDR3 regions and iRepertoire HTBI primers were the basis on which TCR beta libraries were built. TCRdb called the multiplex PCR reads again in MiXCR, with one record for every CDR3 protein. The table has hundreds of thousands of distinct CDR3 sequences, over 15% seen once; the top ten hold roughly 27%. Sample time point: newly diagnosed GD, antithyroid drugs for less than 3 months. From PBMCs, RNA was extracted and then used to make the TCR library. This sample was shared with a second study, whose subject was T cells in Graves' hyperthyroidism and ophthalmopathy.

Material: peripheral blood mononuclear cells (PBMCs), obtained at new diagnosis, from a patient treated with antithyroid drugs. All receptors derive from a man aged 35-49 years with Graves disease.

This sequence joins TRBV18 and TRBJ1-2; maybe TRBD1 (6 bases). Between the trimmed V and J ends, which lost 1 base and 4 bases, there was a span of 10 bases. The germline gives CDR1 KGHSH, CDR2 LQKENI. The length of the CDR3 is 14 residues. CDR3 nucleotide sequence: TGTGCCAGCTCACCACTCGCCAGGGGCTATGGCTACACCTTC. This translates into CASSPLARGYGYTF.

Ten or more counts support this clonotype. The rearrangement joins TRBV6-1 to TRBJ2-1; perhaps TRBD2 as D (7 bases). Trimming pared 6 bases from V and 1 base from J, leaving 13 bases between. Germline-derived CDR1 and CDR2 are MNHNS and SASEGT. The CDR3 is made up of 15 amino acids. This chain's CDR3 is CASRPGGRSYNEQFF. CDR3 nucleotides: TGTGCCAGCAGGCCGGGGGGCCGGTCCTACAATGAGCAGTTCTTC.

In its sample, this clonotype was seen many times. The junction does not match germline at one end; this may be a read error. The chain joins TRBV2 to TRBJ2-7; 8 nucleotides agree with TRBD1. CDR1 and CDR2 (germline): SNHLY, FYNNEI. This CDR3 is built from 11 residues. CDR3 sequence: CASRNTGGPSF. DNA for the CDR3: TGTGCCAGCAGGAACACAGGGGGACCATCCTTC. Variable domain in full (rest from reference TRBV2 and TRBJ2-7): EPEVTQTPSHQVTQMGQEVILRCVPISNHLYFYWYRQILGQKVEFLVSFYNNEISEKSEIFDDQFSVERPDGSNFTLKIRSTKLEDSAMYFCASRNTGGPSFGPGTRLTVT.

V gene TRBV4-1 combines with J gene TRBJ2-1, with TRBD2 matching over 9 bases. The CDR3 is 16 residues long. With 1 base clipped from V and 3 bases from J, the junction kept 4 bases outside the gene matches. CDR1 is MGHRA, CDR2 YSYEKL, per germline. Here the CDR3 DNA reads TGCGCCAGCAGCCAAGGGTCTAGCGGGAACTACAATGAGCAGTTCTTC. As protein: CASSQGSSGNYNEQFF.

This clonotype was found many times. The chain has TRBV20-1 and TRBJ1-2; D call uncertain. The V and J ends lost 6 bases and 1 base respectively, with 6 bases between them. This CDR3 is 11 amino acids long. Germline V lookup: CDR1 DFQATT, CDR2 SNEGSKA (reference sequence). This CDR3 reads CSAYNNYGYTF. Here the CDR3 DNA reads TGCAGTGCCTATAATAACTATGGCTACACCTTC.

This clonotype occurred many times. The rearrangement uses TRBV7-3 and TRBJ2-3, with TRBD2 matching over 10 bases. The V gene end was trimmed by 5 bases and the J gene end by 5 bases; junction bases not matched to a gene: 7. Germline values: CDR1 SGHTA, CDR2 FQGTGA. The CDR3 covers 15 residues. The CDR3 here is CASSPSAGGLDTQYF. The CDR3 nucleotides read TGTGCCAGCAGCCCCTCAGCGGGGGGGCTAGATACGCAGTATTTT.

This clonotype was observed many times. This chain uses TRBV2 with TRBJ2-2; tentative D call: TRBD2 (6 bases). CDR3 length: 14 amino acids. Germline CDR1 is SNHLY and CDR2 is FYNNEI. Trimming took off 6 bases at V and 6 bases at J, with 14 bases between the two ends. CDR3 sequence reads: CASSGTPLPGELFF. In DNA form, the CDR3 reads TGTGCCAGCAGCGGGACTCCTCTCCCCGGGGAGCTGTTTTTT.

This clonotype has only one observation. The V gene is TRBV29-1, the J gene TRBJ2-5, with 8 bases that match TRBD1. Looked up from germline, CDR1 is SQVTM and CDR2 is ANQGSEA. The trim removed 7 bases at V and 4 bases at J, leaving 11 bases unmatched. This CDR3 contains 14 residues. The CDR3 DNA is TGCAGCGCCCCGACAGGGGCCGAGGGAGAGACCCAGTACTTC. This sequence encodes CSAPTGAEGETQYF.

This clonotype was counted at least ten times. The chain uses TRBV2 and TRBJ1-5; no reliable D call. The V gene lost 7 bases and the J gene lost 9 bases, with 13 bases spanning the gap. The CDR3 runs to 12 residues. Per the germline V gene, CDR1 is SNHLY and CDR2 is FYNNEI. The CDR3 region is CASTRMGWPQHF. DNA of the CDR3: TGTGCCAGCACCAGGATGGGTTGGCCCCAGCATTTT.

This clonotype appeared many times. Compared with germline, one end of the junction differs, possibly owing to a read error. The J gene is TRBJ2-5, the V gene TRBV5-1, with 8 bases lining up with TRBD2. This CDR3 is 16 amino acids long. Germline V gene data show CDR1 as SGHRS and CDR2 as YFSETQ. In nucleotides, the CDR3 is TGTGCCAGCAGCCACGTTGGCGGGGGGCGGCAGGAGACCCAGTACTTC. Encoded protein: CASSHVGGGRQETQYF.

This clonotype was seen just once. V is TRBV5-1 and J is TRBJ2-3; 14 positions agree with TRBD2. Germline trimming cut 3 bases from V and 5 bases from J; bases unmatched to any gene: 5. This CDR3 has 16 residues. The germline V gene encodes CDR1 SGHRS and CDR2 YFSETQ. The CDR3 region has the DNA TGCGCCAGCAGCTCGGGGACTAGCGGGGGCCGAGATACGCAGTATTTT. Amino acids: CASSSGTSGGRDTQYF. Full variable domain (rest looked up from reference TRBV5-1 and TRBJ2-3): KAGVTQTPRYLIKTRGQQVTLSCSPISGHRSVSWYQQTPGQGLQFLFEYFSETQRNKGNFPGRFSGRQFSNSRSEMNVSTLELGDSALYLCASSSGTSGGRDTQYFGPGTRLTVL.

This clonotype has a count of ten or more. CDR3: CASSLRAEGTDTQYF. CDR3 coding DNA: TGTGCCAGCAGTTTACGAGCGGAGGGCACAGATACGCAGTATTTT. This rearrangement joins TRBV27 to TRBJ2-3; a weak D match, TRBD2 (5 bases). The V end was cut by 2 bases, the J end by 1 base, with 10 bases between. CDR1 is MNHEY and CDR2 is SMNVEV in the germline V gene (reference sequence). This CDR3 has 15 amino acids.

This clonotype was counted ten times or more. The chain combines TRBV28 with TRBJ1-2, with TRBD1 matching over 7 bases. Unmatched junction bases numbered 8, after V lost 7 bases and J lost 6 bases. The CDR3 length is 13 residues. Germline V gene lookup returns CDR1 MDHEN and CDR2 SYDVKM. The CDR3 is CASTRSGTDGYTF. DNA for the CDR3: TGTGCCAGCACCCGATCCGGGACAGATGGCTACACCTTC.

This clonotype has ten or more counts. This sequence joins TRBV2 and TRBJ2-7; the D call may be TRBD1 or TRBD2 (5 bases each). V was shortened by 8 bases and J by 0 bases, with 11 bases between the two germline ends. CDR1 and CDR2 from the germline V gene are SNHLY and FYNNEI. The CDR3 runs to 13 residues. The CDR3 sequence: CASAGAISYEQYF. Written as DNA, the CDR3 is TGTGCCAGCGCCGGGGCAATCTCCTACGAGCAGTACTTC. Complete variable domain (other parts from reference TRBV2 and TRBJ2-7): EPEVTQTPSHQVTQMGQEVILRCVPISNHLYFYWYRQILGQKVEFLVSFYNNEISEKSEIFDDQFSVERPDGSNFTLKIRSTKLEDSAMYFCASAGAISYEQYFGPGTRLTVT.

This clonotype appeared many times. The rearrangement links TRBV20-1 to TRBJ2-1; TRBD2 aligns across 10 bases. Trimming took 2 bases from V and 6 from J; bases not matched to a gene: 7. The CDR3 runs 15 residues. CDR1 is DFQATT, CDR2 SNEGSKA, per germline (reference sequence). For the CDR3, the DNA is TGCAGTGCTAGATCCGCTAGCGGGGGACTCAATGAGCAGTTCTTC. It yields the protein CSARSASGGLNEQFF.

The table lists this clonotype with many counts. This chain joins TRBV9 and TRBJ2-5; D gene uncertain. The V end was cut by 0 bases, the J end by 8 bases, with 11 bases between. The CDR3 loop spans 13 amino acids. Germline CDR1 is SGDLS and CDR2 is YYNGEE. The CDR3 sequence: CASSVGSKNTQYF. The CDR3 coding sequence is TGTGCCAGCAGCGTAGGCAGCAAGAATACCCAGTACTTC.

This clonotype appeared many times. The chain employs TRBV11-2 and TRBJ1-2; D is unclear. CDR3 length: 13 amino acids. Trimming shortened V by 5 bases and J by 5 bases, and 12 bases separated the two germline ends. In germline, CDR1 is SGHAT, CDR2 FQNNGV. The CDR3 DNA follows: TGTGCCAGCAGCGCCTGGACGGCTTATGGCTACACCTTC. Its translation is CASSAWTAYGYTF.

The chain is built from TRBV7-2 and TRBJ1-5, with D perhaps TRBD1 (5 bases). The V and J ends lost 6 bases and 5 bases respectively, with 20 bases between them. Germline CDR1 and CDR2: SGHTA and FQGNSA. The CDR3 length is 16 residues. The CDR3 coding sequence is TGTGCCAGCAGTTCGGGGGGTGTGAGGCATGATCAGCCCCAGCATTTT. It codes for CASSSGGVRHDQPQHF.

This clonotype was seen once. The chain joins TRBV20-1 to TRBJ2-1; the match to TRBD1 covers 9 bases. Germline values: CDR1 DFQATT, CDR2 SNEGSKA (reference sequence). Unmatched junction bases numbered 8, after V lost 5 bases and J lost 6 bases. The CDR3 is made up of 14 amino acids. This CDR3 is CSAPPGQGGNEQFF. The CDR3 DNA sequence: TGCAGTGCTCCTCCGGGACAGGGAGGCAATGAGCAGTTCTTC.

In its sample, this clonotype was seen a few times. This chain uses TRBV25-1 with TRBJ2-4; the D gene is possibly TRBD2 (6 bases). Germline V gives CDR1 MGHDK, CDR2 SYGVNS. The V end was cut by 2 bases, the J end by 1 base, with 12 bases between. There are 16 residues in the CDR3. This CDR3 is CASSEAAGRAKNIQYF. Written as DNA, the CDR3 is TGTGCCAGCAGTGAAGCGGCAGGGAGGGCCAAAAACATTCAGTACTTC. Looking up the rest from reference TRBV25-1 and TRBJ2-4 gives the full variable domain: EADIYQTPRYLVIGTGKKITLECSQTMGHDKMYWYQQDPGMELHLIHYSYGVNSTEKGDLSSESTVSRIRTEHFPLTLESARPSHTSQYLCASSEAAGRAKNIQYFGAGTRLSVL.

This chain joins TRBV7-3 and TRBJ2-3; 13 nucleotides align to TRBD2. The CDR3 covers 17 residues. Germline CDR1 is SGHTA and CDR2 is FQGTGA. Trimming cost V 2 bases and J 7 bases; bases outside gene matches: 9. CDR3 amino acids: CASSLGLPGLAGNTQYF. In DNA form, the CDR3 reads TGTGCCAGCAGCTTAGGCCTGCCGGGACTAGCGGGGAATACGCAGTATTTT.

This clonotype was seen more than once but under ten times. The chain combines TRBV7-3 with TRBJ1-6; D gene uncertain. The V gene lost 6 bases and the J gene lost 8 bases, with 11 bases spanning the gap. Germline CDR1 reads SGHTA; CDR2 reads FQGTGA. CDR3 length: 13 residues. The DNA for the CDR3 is TGTGCCAGCAGAGAGAACTACGATTCACCCCTCCACTTT. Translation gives CASRENYDSPLHF.

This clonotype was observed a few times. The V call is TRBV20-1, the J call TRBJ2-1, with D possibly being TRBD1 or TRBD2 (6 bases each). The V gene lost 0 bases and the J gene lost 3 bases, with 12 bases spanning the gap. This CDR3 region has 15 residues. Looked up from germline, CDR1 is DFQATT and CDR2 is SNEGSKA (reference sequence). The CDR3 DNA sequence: TGCAGTGCTAGAGATCCTGGAGGGGGCTACAATGAGCAGTTCTTC. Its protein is CSARDPGGGYNEQFF.